This T cell receptor beta chain was observed in a study of blood T cell repertoires in COVID-19. Assay used: immunoSEQ multiplex PCR; TCRdb lists only in-frame clones, some missing. This table holds some 360,000 clones, roughly 89% found once. The CDR3 is 17 amino acids. V lost 3 bases and J lost 4, with 20 bases in between. Germline values: CDR1 SGHNT, CDR2 YYREEE (reference sequence). The sequence came from an older woman with COVID-19, enrolled during active disease. The sample comprised peripheral blood. J is TRBJ1-3 and V is TRBV5-4, with D possibly matching TRBD1 (6 bases). The CDR3 DNA is TGTGCCAGCAGCTCCTCACAACAGCGGGGGCGAGGAAACACCATATATTTT. It encodes CASSSSQQRGRGNTIYF.